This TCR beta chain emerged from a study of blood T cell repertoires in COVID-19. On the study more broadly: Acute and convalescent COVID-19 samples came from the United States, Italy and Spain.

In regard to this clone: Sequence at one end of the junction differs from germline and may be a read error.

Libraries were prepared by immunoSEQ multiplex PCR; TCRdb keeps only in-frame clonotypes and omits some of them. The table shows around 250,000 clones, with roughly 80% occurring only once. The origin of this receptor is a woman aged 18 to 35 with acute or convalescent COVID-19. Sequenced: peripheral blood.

The CDR3 reads CASSLNKNTEAFF. DNA of the CDR3: TGTGCTAGCAGTTTGAACAAGAACACTGAAGCTTTCTTT. V usage is TRBV7-7 and J usage is TRBJ1-1; D call uncertain. From germline, CDR1 is SSHAT and CDR2 FNYEAQ (reference sequence). The CDR3 runs 13 residues.